This entry lists 8 T cell receptor beta chains sequenced from one sample in a study of cytomegalovirus exposure and HLA in healthy donors. Use of 60 Vbeta and 13 Jbeta primers characterized the PCR. Method: immunoSEQ multiplex PCR; TCRdb's copy keeps in-frame clones and lacks some. The sample totals roughly 62,000 clones; its top ten clones hold about 4%. The material sequenced was PBMCs. These receptors were taken from a male donor in good health and CMV-seronegative.

This sequence joins TRBV7-2 and TRBJ2-1; 9 nucleotides align to TRBD2. V trimming: 2 bases; J trimming: 3 bases; junction bases outside the gene matches: 5. The CDR3 runs to 16 residues. In germline, CDR1 is SGHTA, CDR2 FQGNSA. Written as DNA, the CDR3 is TGTGCCAGCAGCTTACAGACTAGCGGCCACTACAATGAGCAGTTCTTC. It specifies CASSLQTSGHYNEQFF.

The V call is TRBV7-2, the J call TRBJ2-3; the match to TRBD2 covers 7 bases. The V segment lost 3 bases and the J segment 4 bases; nucleotides outside the gene matches: 10. Germline CDR1 and CDR2: SGHTA and FQGNSA. This CDR3 comprises 16 residues. CDR3 in amino acids: CASSFQRGISADTQYF. The CDR3 nucleotides read TGTGCCAGCAGCTTCCAGCGGGGAATTAGTGCAGATACGCAGTATTTT.

In DNA form, the CDR3 reads TGTGCCAGCAGCTTATTCTTGAACACTGAAGCTTTCTTT. This translates into CASSLFLNTEAFF. The V call is TRBV11-3, the J call TRBJ1-1, with D unresolved. The CDR3 runs to 13 residues. Germline values: CDR1 SGHNT, CDR2 YENEEA. Trimming took off 2 bases at V and 0 bases at J, with 4 bases between the two ends.

This chain joins TRBV28 and TRBJ2-3, with 8 bases aligning to TRBD1. V lost 5 bases and J lost 3; bases outside the gene matches: 7. The CDR3 is 15 residues long. Germline V gene lookup returns CDR1 MDHEN and CDR2 SYDVKM. DNA for the CDR3: TGTGCCAGCAGTACCGGACAGGGTTTTACAGATACGCAGTATTTT. As protein: CASSTGQGFTDTQYF.

The chain couples TRBV7-2 to TRBJ2-5; D is ambiguous. The J call could be wrong; TRBJ2-7 is a better fit for the DNA end. This CDR3 has 12 amino acids. Germline CDR1 is SGHTA and CDR2 is FQGNSA. The DNA for the CDR3 is TGTGCCAGCAGCTTAAACTCCTACGAGCAGTACTTC. This translates into CASSLNSYEQYF.

The V call is TRBV6-1, the J call TRBJ1-1; D gene unclear. The CDR3 sequence is 13 residues long. CDR1 is MNHNS and CDR2 is SASEGT in the germline V gene. Trimming removed 6 bases at V and 2 bases at J, with 10 bases between. The CDR3 loop reads CASSRNRNTEAFF. CDR3 nucleotide sequence: TGTGCCAGCAGCAGAAACAGAAACACTGAAGCTTTCTTT.

The chain uses TRBV5-1 and TRBJ2-5, with D possibly matching TRBD2 (7 bases). This CDR3 contains 16 residues. In germline, CDR1 is SGHRS, CDR2 YFSETQ. Trimming left V 4 bases short and J 4 bases short, with 20 bases between. The CDR3 region is CASSQLGAGAGETQYF. In DNA, the CDR3 is TGCGCCAGCAGCCAACTAGGGGCGGGGGCGGGAGAGACCCAGTACTTC.

The rearrangement uses TRBV10-3 and TRBJ1-2; possibly TRBD1 for D (6 bases). V lost 8 bases and J 4 bases, leaving 14 bases between the germline ends. The V gene's germline CDR1 is ENHRY and CDR2 SYGVKD. The CDR3 has 13 amino acids. CDR3 residues: CAISGGRSYGYTF. For the CDR3, the DNA is TGTGCCATCTCGGGGGGCAGGAGCTATGGCTACACCTTC.